This T cell receptor beta chain appears in the sequencing data of a study of shared clonotypes between healthy human individuals. All the donors were Caucasian adults who lived in Nashville, Tennessee. The study's findings and limits: With few donors, the genetic and exposure-history diversity represented was limited.

Deep-level assay runs were performed. It was 300 ng DNA, around 30,000 T cell genomes, that went into each replicate PCR of unsorted PBMC. Clones were sequenced by immunoSEQ multiplex PCR, and TCRdb holds only the in-frame ones, with some missing. The repertoire holds about 470,000 clones, with 79% as singletons. Comments on this clone: As yet, its antigen is unknown.

The sequenced sample consisted of PBMCs. The TCR sequence derives from a woman between 35 and 50 years old in good health. Some clones in this sample may be carry-over from other donors' samples.

CDR3 loop: CASSLGWEENNEQFF. The CDR3 DNA reads as TGTGCCAGCAGCTTAGGGTGGGAGGAGAACAATGAGCAGTTCTTC. This chain uses TRBV13 with TRBJ2-1; D may be TRBD2 (6 bases). The germline gives CDR1 PRHDT, CDR2 FYEKMQ (reference sequence). The length of the CDR3 is 15 residues. V lost 0 bases to trimming and J lost 5 bases, with 11 bases between them.